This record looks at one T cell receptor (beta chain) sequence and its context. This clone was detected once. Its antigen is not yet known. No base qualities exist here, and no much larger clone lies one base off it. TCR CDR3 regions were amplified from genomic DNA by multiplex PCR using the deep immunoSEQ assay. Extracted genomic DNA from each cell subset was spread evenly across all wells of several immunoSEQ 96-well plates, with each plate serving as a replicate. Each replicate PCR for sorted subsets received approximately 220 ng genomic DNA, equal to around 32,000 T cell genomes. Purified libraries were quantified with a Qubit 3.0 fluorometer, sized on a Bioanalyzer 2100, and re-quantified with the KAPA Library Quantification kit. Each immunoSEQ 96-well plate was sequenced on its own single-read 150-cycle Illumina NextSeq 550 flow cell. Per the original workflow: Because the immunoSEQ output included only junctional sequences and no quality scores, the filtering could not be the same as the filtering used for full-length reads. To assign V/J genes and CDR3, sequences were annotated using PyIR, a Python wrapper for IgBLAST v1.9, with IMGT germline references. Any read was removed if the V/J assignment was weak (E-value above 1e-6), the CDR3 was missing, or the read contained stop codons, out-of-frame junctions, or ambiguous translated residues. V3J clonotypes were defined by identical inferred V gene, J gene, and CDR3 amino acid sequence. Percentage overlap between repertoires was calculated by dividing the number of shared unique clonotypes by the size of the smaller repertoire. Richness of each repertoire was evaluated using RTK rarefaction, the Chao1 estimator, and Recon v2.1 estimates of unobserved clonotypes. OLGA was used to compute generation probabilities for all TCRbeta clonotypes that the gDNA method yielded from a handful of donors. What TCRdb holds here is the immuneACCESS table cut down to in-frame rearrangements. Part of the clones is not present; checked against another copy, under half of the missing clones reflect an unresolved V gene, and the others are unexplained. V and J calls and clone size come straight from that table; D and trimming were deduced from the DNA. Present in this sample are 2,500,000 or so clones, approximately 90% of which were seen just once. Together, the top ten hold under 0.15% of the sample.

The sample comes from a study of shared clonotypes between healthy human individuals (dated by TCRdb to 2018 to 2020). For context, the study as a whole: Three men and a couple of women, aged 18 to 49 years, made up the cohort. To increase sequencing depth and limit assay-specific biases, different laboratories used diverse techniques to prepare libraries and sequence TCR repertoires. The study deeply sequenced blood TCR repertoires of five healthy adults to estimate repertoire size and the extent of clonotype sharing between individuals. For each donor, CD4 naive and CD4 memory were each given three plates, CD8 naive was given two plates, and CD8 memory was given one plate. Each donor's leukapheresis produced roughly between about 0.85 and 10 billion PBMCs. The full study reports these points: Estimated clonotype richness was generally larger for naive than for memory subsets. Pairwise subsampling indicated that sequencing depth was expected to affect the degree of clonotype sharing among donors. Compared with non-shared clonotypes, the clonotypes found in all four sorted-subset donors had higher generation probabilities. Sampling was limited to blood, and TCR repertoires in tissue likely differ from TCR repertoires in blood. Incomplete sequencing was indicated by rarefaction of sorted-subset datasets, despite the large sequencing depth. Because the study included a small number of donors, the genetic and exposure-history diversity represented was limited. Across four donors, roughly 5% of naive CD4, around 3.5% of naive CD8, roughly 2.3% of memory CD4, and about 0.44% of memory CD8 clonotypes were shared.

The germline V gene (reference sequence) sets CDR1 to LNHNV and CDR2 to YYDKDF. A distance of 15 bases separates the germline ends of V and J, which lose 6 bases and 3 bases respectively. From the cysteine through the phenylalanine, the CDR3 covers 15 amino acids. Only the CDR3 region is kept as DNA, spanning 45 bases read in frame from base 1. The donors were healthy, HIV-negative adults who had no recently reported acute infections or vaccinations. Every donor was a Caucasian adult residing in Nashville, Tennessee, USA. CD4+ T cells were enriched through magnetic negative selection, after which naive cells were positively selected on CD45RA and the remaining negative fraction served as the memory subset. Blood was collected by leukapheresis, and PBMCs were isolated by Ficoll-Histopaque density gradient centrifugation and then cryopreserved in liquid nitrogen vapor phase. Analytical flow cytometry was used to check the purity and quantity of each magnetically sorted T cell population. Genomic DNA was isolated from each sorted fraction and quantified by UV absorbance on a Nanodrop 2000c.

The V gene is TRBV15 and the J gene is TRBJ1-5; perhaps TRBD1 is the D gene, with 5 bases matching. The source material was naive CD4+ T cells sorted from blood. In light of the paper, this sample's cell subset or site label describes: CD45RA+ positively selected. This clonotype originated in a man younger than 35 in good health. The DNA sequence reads TGTGCCACCAGAATGCTAGGGGCTGACAATCAGCCCCAGCATTTT. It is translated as CATRMLGADNQPQHF.